The 12 T cell receptor beta chains below come from one sample, sequenced in a study of OX40 agonist ivuxolimab in advanced cancers. The protocol was immunoSEQ multiplex PCR, while the TCRdb copy is restricted to in-frame clones and leaves out a portion. Of several thousand clones in the sample, 90% are singletons; the top ten hold about 4.5%. Sequencing used CD4+ or CD8+ T cells sorted from blood, obtained in a trial of the OX40 agonist ivuxolimab. The receptors shown here come from an adult with an advanced solid tumor such as melanoma, head and neck, liver or kidney cancer.

V usage is TRBV29-1 and J usage is TRBJ2-3, with 8 bases fitting TRBD1. The CDR3 loop spans 12 amino acids. Germline V gene data show CDR1 as SQVTM and CDR2 as ANQGSEA. With V trimmed by 2 bases and J by 6 bases, 1 base remained unmatched. CDR3 loop: CSVESGGDTQYF. CDR3 in DNA: TGCAGCGTTGAATCAGGGGGCGATACGCAGTATTTT.

The gene calls are TRBV29-1 and TRBJ2-5; 10 bases fit TRBD1. J was trimmed by 5 bases and V by 1 base; bases with no gene match: 7. Germline CDR1 and CDR2: SQVTM and ANQGSEA. The CDR3 is 15 amino acids. The CDR3 reads CSVEGDRGSVETQYF. For the CDR3, the DNA is TGCAGCGTTGAAGGGGACAGGGGTTCGGTGGAGACCCAGTACTTC.

A single count supports this clone. The chain links TRBV5-1 to TRBJ2-7; perhaps TRBD1 as D (6 bases). The CDR3 runs to 14 residues. Germline values: CDR1 SGHRS, CDR2 YFSETQ. The V gene lost 0 bases and the J gene lost 2 bases, with 9 bases spanning the gap. The chain's CDR3 is CASSLGDTTYEQYV. CDR3 nucleotides: TGCGCCAGCAGCTTGGGGGACACCACCTACGAGCAGTACGTC.

Comments on this clone: Other nucleotide sequences from this sample produce the same CDR3. The chain employs TRBV9 and TRBJ2-3; tentatively, D is TRBD1 (6 bases). The CDR3 consists of 15 residues. Germline V lookup: CDR1 SGDLS, CDR2 YYNGEE. V lost 0 bases to trimming and J lost 1 base, with 9 bases between them. The CDR3 is CASSVEQGRTDTQYF. The CDR3 DNA sequence: TGTGCCAGCAGCGTAGAGCAGGGGCGCACAGATACGCAGTATTTT.

Here the CDR3 reads CASSPSGHGDTQYF. For the CDR3, the DNA is TGTGCCAGCAGTCCAAGCGGGCATGGGGATACGCAGTATTTT. This rearrangement joins TRBV9 to TRBJ2-3; TRBD2 might be the D (6 bases). Germline loops: CDR1 SGDLS, CDR2 YYNGEE. This CDR3 is 14 amino acids long. V shed 5 bases and J shed 6 bases, with 16 bases lying between them.

The V gene is TRBV6-5, the J gene TRBJ2-1; the match to TRBD2 covers 9 bases. The CDR3 covers 15 residues. Germline loops: CDR1 MNHEY, CDR2 SVGAGI. The V segment lost 7 bases and the J segment 5 bases; nucleotides outside the gene matches: 9. The CDR3 region has the DNA TGTGCCAGCACCTACGCGGGAGGGCGGAACAATGAGCAGTTCTTC. Translated: CASTYAGGRNNEQFF.

The chain employs TRBV29-1 and TRBJ2-2, with 13 bases matching TRBD2. This CDR3 has 17 residues. Germline V CDR1 and CDR2: SQVTM, ANQGSEA. V lost 4 bases to trimming and J lost 3 bases; unmatched junction nucleotides: 8. CDR3 amino acids: CSVVTSGRASYTGELFF. The CDR3 coding sequence is TGCAGCGTTGTTACTAGCGGGAGGGCCTCGTACACCGGGGAGCTGTTTTTT.

This clone has only one observation. The chain joins TRBV9 to TRBJ2-7; D is unclear. The CDR3 extends over 14 amino acids. V lost 4 bases and J lost 2, with 13 bases in between. CDR1 and CDR2 from the germline V gene are SGDLS and YYNGEE. DNA for the CDR3: TGTGCCAGCAGCCCCACGACCGCGACCTACGAGCAGTACTTC. It specifies CASSPTTATYEQYF.

This clone occurred a few times. This chain joins TRBV18 and TRBJ1-2; D ambiguous. Germline loops: CDR1 KGHSH, CDR2 LQKENI. Between the trimmed V and J ends, which lost 3 bases and 1 base, there was a span of 6 bases. The CDR3 sequence is 13 residues long. The CDR3 coding sequence is TGTGCCAGCTCACCGGACCATAACTATGGCTACACCTTC. Its translation is CASSPDHNYGYTF.

The chain joins TRBV5-1 to TRBJ1-2; possible D gene TRBD1, 6 bases. Trimming shortened V by 5 bases and J by 2 bases, and 13 bases separated the two germline ends. CDR1 and CDR2 (germline): SGHRS, YFSETQ. The CDR3 consists of 14 residues. The CDR3 loop is CASREQQGNYGYTF. For the CDR3, the DNA is TGCGCCAGCAGAGAACAACAGGGCAACTATGGCTACACCTTC.

The CDR3 loop reads CASSWEGVGNSPLHF. In DNA form, the CDR3 reads TGTGCCAGCAGTTGGGAAGGGGTCGGTAATTCACCCCTCCACTTT. This chain uses TRBV27 with TRBJ1-6; possibly TRBD1 for D (5 bases). The CDR3 has 15 amino acids. The ends were cut back, 4 bases at V and 6 bases at J, with 13 bases in the middle. Germline assignment: CDR1 MNHEY and CDR2 SMNVEV (reference sequence).

The V call is TRBV4-3, the J call TRBJ2-3; D remains unclear. Germline V gene data show CDR1 as LGHNA and CDR2 as YSLEER. V lost 3 bases to trimming and J lost 0 bases, with 10 bases between them. This CDR3 region has 15 residues. CDR3 sequence reads: CASSHTAPSTDTQYF. The DNA for the CDR3 is TGCGCCAGCAGCCATACAGCGCCTAGCACAGATACGCAGTATTTT.